This T cell receptor (beta chain) was identified during a study of blood T cell repertoires in COVID-19. The CDR3 is 14 residues long. The germline gives CDR1 ENHRY, CDR2 SYGVKD. V gave up 8 bases and J gave up 5 bases; unmatched junction bases: 10. Seattle's enrolled individuals joined amid active infection and were then monitored longitudinally. The protocol was immunoSEQ multiplex PCR, while the TCRdb copy is restricted to in-frame clones and leaves out a portion. The table shows 80,000 to 95,000 clones, with about four fifths occurring only once. This clone was detected only once. This receptor was identified in an older man with COVID-19, enrolled during active disease. The chain joins TRBV10-3 to TRBJ2-5; 8 nucleotides match TRBD1. Material for sequencing was peripheral blood. This CDR3 reads CAIGTGQGRETQYF. CDR3 DNA: TGTGCCATCGGAACCGGACAGGGTAGGGAGACCCAGTACTTC.